Shown below are 23 T cell receptor beta chains from a single sample sequenced in a study of cytomegalovirus exposure and HLA in healthy donors. With 60 Vbeta and 13 Jbeta primers, the PCR was carried out. Profiling relied on immunoSEQ multiplex PCR, and the TCRdb table lists in-frame clones only, not all of them. The table lists fewer than 150,000 clones, 60% to 85% of them singletons, with roughly 2.8% in the top ten. Input material: PBMCs. These TCRs come from a male donor in good health and CMV-seronegative.

The DNA for the CDR3 is TGTGCCAGCAGCTTAGGCGCGTCAGGCTCTGGGGCCAACGTCCTGACTTTC. As protein: CASSLGASGSGANVLTF. The V and J genes are TRBV7-6 and TRBJ2-6; no clear D. Trimming removed 1 base at V and 0 bases at J, with 10 bases between. The length of the CDR3 is 17 residues. CDR1 is SGHVS, CDR2 FNYEAQ, per germline.

The V and J genes are TRBV10-3 and TRBJ1-6; D not certain. V was trimmed by 6 bases and J by 9 bases, leaving 15 bases between them. The CDR3 consists of 14 residues. Germline V gene sequence: CDR1 ENHRY, CDR2 SYGVKD. The CDR3, as DNA: TGTGCCATCAGGGAAGGGAGCAATAGTTCACCCCTCCACTTT. This gives the protein CAIREGSNSSPLHF.

V is TRBV29-1 and J is TRBJ2-7; 9 bases fit TRBD1. The CDR3 loop spans 16 amino acids. Germline V lookup: CDR1 SQVTM, CDR2 ANQGSEA. J lost 2 bases, V lost 7 bases, and 15 bases had no gene match. This chain's CDR3 is CSGLDSEGQGTYEQYF. CDR3 sequence (DNA): TGCAGCGGGCTCGATTCTGAGGGACAGGGAACCTACGAGCAGTACTTC.

Of note for this clone: One junction end disagrees with the germline gene, perhaps due to a read error. The V call is TRBV7-9, the J call TRBJ1-6, with a tentative D call TRBD1 (6 bases). This CDR3 region has 15 residues. Germline V gene lookup returns CDR1 SEHNR and CDR2 FQNEAQ (reference sequence). The CDR3 DNA sequence: TGTTCCAGCAGCTTAGCGGCAGGGGCGAATTCACCCCTCCACTTT. Protein: CSSSLAAGANSPLHF.

Of note for this clone: At one of its ends the junction is not consistent with the germline gene, which may arise from a read error. The V and J genes are TRBV19 and TRBJ2-3, with 9 bases fitting TRBD2. CDR1 and CDR2 from the germline V gene are LNHDA and SQIVND (reference sequence). There are 14 residues in the CDR3. The DNA for the CDR3 is TGTGCCAGTAGGATAGCGGGGGAAGAGGATACGCAGTATTTT. Translating it yields CASRIAGEEDTQYF.

This rearrangement joins TRBV9 to TRBJ2-1; 9 bases are shared with TRBD2. The CDR3 sequence is 16 residues long. Germline CDR1 and CDR2: SGDLS and YYNGEE. The V gene end was trimmed by 3 bases and the J gene end by 6 bases; junction bases not matched to a gene: 10. CDR3 in amino acids: CASSGDSGGPINEQFF. In DNA form, the CDR3 reads TGTGCCAGCAGCGGGGATAGCGGGGGCCCCATCAATGAGCAGTTCTTC.

The J gene is TRBJ2-7, the V gene TRBV6-4, with TRBD2 matching over 10 bases. Germline V gives CDR1 MRHNA, CDR2 SNTAGT. V shed 3 bases, J shed 6 bases, and the junction held 20 bases outside the gene matches. CDR3 length: 19 residues. The CDR3 DNA sequence: TGTGCCAGCAGTGAGTACCCGACTAGCGGGCGGATTGGGTCTGGCGAGCAGTACTTC. It encodes CASSEYPTSGRIGSGEQYF.

J is TRBJ1-2 and V is TRBV19, with 8 nucleotides matching TRBD1. Germline V gene lookup returns CDR1 LNHDA and CDR2 SQIVND (reference sequence). The ends lost 0 bases at V and 2 bases at J; junction bases unmatched: 8. CDR3 length equals 17 residues. CDR3 DNA: TGTGCCAGTAGTATAGATTCCTCGTGGACAGGGAACTATGGCTACACCTTC. It encodes CASSIDSSWTGNYGYTF. Drawing the rest from reference TRBV19 and TRBJ1-2, the complete variable domain is DGGITQSPKYLFRKEGQNVTLSCEQNLNHDAMYWYRQDPGQGLRLIYYSQIVNDFQKGDIAEGYSVSREKKESFPLTVTSAQKNPTAFYLCASSIDSSWTGNYGYTFGSGTRLTVV.

This chain uses TRBV29-1 with TRBJ2-7; 7 nucleotides agree with TRBD2. This CDR3 is 12 amino acids long. Germline V CDR1 and CDR2: SQVTM, ANQGSEA. J gave up 3 bases and V 1 base, and 0 bases lay outside the gene matches. CDR3 in amino acids: CSVEGGGYEQYF. Written as DNA, the CDR3 is TGCAGCGTTGAAGGGGGGGGCTACGAGCAGTACTTC.

This clone was seen only a few times. The J gene is TRBJ1-6, the V gene TRBV6-1; D ambiguous. This CDR3 contains 11 residues. V lost 1 base to trimming and J lost 14 bases, with 6 bases between them. The germline V gene has CDR1 MNHNS and CDR2 SASEGT. As DNA, the CDR3 is TGTGCCAGCAGTGAAGGGACTTCCCTCCACTTT. Translating gives CASSEGTSLHF.

The chain uses TRBV7-3 and TRBJ1-1, with TRBD1 matching over 7 bases. Germline CDR1 is SGHTA and CDR2 is FQGTGA. V shed 1 base and J 4 bases; nucleotides not matched to a gene: 12. The CDR3 runs to 17 residues. CDR3 sequence (DNA): TGTGCCAGCAGCTTAAGGGCAGGGGGTTTCGTAGGCACTGAAGCTTTCTTT. Translation gives CASSLRAGGFVGTEAFF.

The chain recombines TRBV29-1 with TRBJ1-2; weak D call: TRBD1 (6 bases). CDR3 length: 12 residues. Germline V lookup: CDR1 SQVTM, CDR2 ANQGSEA. Trimming took off 8 bases at V and 1 base at J, with 11 bases between the two ends. In DNA form, the CDR3 reads TGCAGCTGCTGGACAGATAACTATGGCTACACCTTC. Its translation is CSCWTDNYGYTF.

The J gene is TRBJ2-1, the V gene TRBV6-5; no firm D call. With 4 bases removed from V and 1 base from J, the gap between germline ends came to 8 bases. Germline V gene data show CDR1 as MNHEY and CDR2 as SVGAGI. The length of the CDR3 is 14 residues. The CDR3 sequence is CASSLAASYNEQFF. In DNA form, the CDR3 reads TGTGCCAGCAGTTTGGCGGCGTCCTACAATGAGCAGTTCTTC.

The chain couples TRBV4-1 to TRBJ2-4; TRBD1 agrees at 10 bases. The trim removed 1 base at V and 0 bases at J, leaving 12 bases unmatched. The CDR3 length is 20 residues. Germline V gives CDR1 MGHRA, CDR2 YSYEKL. The chain's CDR3 is CASSQALLGQGPIAKNIQYF. Here the CDR3 DNA reads TGCGCCAGCAGCCAAGCCCTCTTGGGACAGGGGCCAATAGCCAAAAACATTCAGTACTTC.

A few counts support this clone. V and J are TRBV5-1 and TRBJ2-7; D may be TRBD2 (6 bases). The CDR3 covers 15 residues. Between the trimmed V and J ends, which lost 3 bases and 6 bases, there was a span of 19 bases. Per germline, CDR1 SGHRS and CDR2 YFSETQ. CDR3 sequence reads: CASSSEGSGLSEQYF. The CDR3 DNA follows: TGCGCCAGCAGCTCGGAGGGCAGCGGCTTATCCGAGCAGTACTTC.

This sequence joins TRBV7-9 and TRBJ2-3, with TRBD2 identical over 10 bases. The CDR3 totals 15 residues. Trimming took 5 bases from V and 4 from J; bases not matched to a gene: 6. Germline V gene sequence: CDR1 SEHNR, CDR2 FQNEAQ (reference sequence). CDR3 DNA: TGTGCCAGCAGCCCAGCGGGAGGGATGGCAGATACGCAGTATTTT. It codes for CASSPAGGMADTQYF.

Only one count was recorded for this clone. The chain carries TRBV6-5 and TRBJ2-3; D possibly corresponds to TRBD2 (6 bases). The germline V and J ends were trimmed by 4 bases and 1 base, with 9 bases remaining between them. In germline, CDR1 is MNHEY, CDR2 SVGAGI. The CDR3 is made up of 14 amino acids. CDR3 DNA sequence: TGTGCCAGCAGTTTGGAGGGACGCACAGATACGCAGTATTTT. It is translated as CASSLEGRTDTQYF.

The genes are TRBV27 and TRBJ1-4; 7 bases agree with TRBD1. The trim removed 6 bases at V and 2 bases at J, leaving 3 bases unmatched. The CDR3 contains 14 residues. Germline assignment: CDR1 MNHEY and CDR2 SMNVEV (reference sequence). The CDR3 reads CASSLQGTNEKLFF. CDR3 nucleotides: TGTGCCAGCAGCCTACAGGGGACTAATGAAAAACTGTTTTTT. Full variable domain (rest looked up from reference TRBV27 and TRBJ1-4): EAQVTQNPRYLITVTGKKLTVTCSQNMNHEYMSWYRQDPGLGLRQIYYSMNVEVTDKGDVPEGYKVSRKEKRNFPLILESPSPNQTSLYFCASSLQGTNEKLFFGSGTQLSVL.

The genes are TRBV7-9 and TRBJ2-3, with TRBD1 matching 8 bases. Looked up from germline, CDR1 is SEHNR and CDR2 is FQNEAQ (reference sequence). V gave up 1 base and J gave up 0 bases; unmatched junction bases: 3. The CDR3 consists of 16 residues. The CDR3 spells CASSLGSGGSTDTQYF. The CDR3, as DNA: TGTGCCAGCAGCTTAGGGTCAGGGGGCAGCACAGATACGCAGTATTTT.

The chain uses TRBV29-1 and TRBJ1-4, with D unresolved. The germline gives CDR1 SQVTM, CDR2 ANQGSEA. V was clipped by 2 bases and J by 8 bases, with 12 bases between them. The CDR3 spans 13 residues. CDR3 loop: CSVEMPSEEKLFF. DNA of the CDR3: TGCAGCGTTGAAATGCCCAGTGAAGAAAAACTGTTTTTT. Using reference TRBV29-1 and TRBJ1-4 for the parts outside the CDR3, the full variable domain is SAVISQKPSRDICQRGTSLTIQCQVDSQVTMMFWYRQQPGQSLTLIATANQGSEATYESGFVIDKFPISRPNLTFSTLTVSNMSPEDSSIYLCSVEMPSEEKLFFGSGTQLSVL.

V and J are TRBV5-1 and TRBJ2-7; D possibly corresponds to TRBD1 (6 bases). The V end lost 0 bases, the J end lost 0 bases, and 13 bases lay between the germline ends. The CDR3 consists of 16 residues. CDR1 is SGHRS and CDR2 is YFSETQ in the germline V gene. The CDR3 nucleotides read TGCGCCAGCAGCTTGGGGACAGTCCAAAACTCCTACGAGCAGTACTTC. Translated, it gives CASSLGTVQNSYEQYF. Combining the CDR3 with reference TRBV5-1 and TRBJ2-7 gives the whole variable domain KAGVTQTPRYLIKTRGQQVTLSCSPISGHRSVSWYQQTPGQGLQFLFEYFSETQRNKGNFPGRFSGRQFSNSRSEMNVSTLELGDSALYLCASSLGTVQNSYEQYFGPGTRLTVT.

The rearrangement joins TRBV4-3 to TRBJ2-7; D is perhaps TRBD2 (6 bases). Germline loops: CDR1 LGHNA, CDR2 YSLEER. CDR3 length: 14 residues. V lost 3 bases, J lost 5 bases, and 14 bases lay in between. The CDR3 DNA reads TGCGCCAGCAGCCACCGCGGGGATGGGGACGAGCAGTACTTC. This translates into CASSHRGDGDEQYF.

J is TRBJ2-7 and V is TRBV30; maybe TRBD1 (6 bases). Trimming shortened V by 4 bases and J by 1 base, and 11 bases separated the two germline ends. Germline CDR1 is GTSNPN and CDR2 is SVGIG (reference sequence). The CDR3 totals 13 residues. CDR3 sequence: CAWNPGHSYEQYF. The CDR3 DNA reads TGTGCCTGGAACCCGGGACATTCCTACGAGCAGTACTTC.